One and the same sample provided the 17 T cell receptor beta chains below, sequenced in a study of cytomegalovirus exposure and HLA in healthy donors. PCR involved 60 Vbeta and 13 Jbeta primers. Here immunoSEQ multiplex PCR was the method, and the copy in TCRdb shows in-frame clones only, minus some. The repertoire holds tens of thousands of clones, roughly 84% seen once, with around 4.1% in the top ten. The sample taken for sequencing was PBMCs. These receptors were taken from a man younger than 45 in good health and CMV-seronegative.

This clone has a handful of counts. The genes are TRBV28 and TRBJ1-1; no clear D gene. Germline values: CDR1 MDHEN, CDR2 SYDVKM. This CDR3 contains 13 residues. Between the trimmed V and J ends, which lost 6 bases and 9 bases, there was a span of 17 bases. This chain's CDR3 is CASSPWERSQAFF. DNA of the CDR3: TGTGCCAGCAGCCCCTGGGAGAGGAGCCAAGCTTTCTTT. Together with reference TRBV28 and TRBJ1-1, the CDR3 gives the full variable domain: DVKVTQSSRYLVKRTGEKVFLECVQDMDHENMFWYRQDPGLGLRLIYFSYDVKMKEKGDIPEGYSVSREKKERFSLILESASTNQTSMYLCASSPWERSQAFFGQGTRLTVV.

The chain carries TRBV7-8 and TRBJ2-7, with D possibly TRBD2 on 6 matching bases. The CDR3 has 13 amino acids. Germline V CDR1 and CDR2: SGHVS, FQNEAQ. V was clipped by 1 base and J by 13 bases, with 17 bases between them. Here the CDR3 DNA reads TGTGCCAGCAGCTTAGATTTTATTAGCGGACTTTACTTC. Its protein is CASSLDFISGLYF.

J is TRBJ2-1 and V is TRBV4-3; D not resolved. CDR1 and CDR2 (germline): LGHNA, YSLEER. The CDR3 is made up of 18 amino acids. V was shortened by 1 base and J by 0 bases, with 16 bases between the two germline ends. CDR3 DNA: TGCGCCAGCAGCCAAGGTAGAACAGCTCCCAGCTCCTACAATGAGCAGTTCTTC. The encoded protein is CASSQGRTAPSSYNEQFF.

The chain carries TRBV7-3 and TRBJ2-3, with TRBD2 matching 7 bases. Germline trimming cut 0 bases from V and 6 bases from J; bases unmatched to any gene: 0. The CDR3 totals 13 residues. Germline CDR1 and CDR2: SGHTA and FQGTGA. The chain's CDR3 is CASSLTRGDTQYF. CDR3 nucleotides: TGTGCCAGCAGCTTAACGCGGGGGGATACGCAGTATTTT.

The gene calls are TRBV27 and TRBJ2-1; 8 bases agree with TRBD2. The CDR3 is 16 amino acids. CDR1 is MNHEY and CDR2 is SMNVEV in the germline V gene (reference sequence). Unmatched junction bases numbered 9, after V lost 6 bases and J lost 2 bases. The CDR3 region has the DNA TGTGCCAGCAGACCATACCGGGGGGGGGCCTACAATGAGCAGTTCTTC. Its translation: CASRPYRGGAYNEQFF.

This clone has just one count. The CDR3 nucleotides are TGTGCCAGCAGTTCTCCAACGGGGGGGTCGGTCGGGGAGCTGTTTTTT. Translation: CASSSPTGGSVGELFF. The V and J genes are TRBV27 and TRBJ2-2; the match to TRBD2 covers 8 bases. V dropped 4 bases and J dropped 7; count of bases not matched to a gene: 11. CDR3 length: 16 amino acids. Germline CDR1 reads MNHEY; CDR2 reads SMNVEV (reference sequence).

In DNA form, the CDR3 reads TGTGCCAGCAGCTTAGGCCCGGCGGGGATAGTGGGCGAGCAGTACTTC. This sequence encodes CASSLGPAGIVGEQYF. V usage is TRBV13 and J usage is TRBJ2-7, with a possible D match to TRBD2 (6 bases). The V end lost 0 bases, the J end lost 6 bases, and 18 bases lay between the germline ends. CDR3 length: 16 residues. The V gene's germline CDR1 is PRHDT and CDR2 FYEKMQ (reference sequence).

The chain has TRBV6-5 and TRBJ1-3; weak D call: TRBD1 (6 bases). The CDR3 has 14 amino acids. Germline V CDR1 and CDR2: MNHEY, SVGAGI. With 6 bases removed from V and 1 base from J, the gap between germline ends came to 10 bases. The CDR3 spells CASSLDRSGNTIYF. The DNA for the CDR3 is TGTGCCAGCAGCCTCGACAGGTCTGGAAACACCATATATTTT.

J is TRBJ1-1 and V is TRBV2, with 7 bases lining up with TRBD1. The CDR3 is made up of 14 amino acids. Germline-derived CDR1 and CDR2 are SNHLY and FYNNEI. V shed 8 bases and J 4 bases; nucleotides not matched to a gene: 10. DNA for the CDR3: TGTGCCAGCGGAAGCCCTACAGGGGCCACTGAAGCTTTCTTT. Residues: CASGSPTGATEAFF.

CDR3 DNA sequence: TGTGCCAGCATTTACAGGGCTTACAATGAGCAGTTCTTC. Protein product: CASIYRAYNEQFF. J is TRBJ2-1 and V is TRBV2, with D maybe TRBD1 (6 bases). This CDR3 has 13 amino acids. V lost 7 bases to trimming and J lost 4 bases, with 11 bases between them. From germline, CDR1 is SNHLY and CDR2 FYNNEI. Using reference TRBV2 and TRBJ2-1 for the parts outside the CDR3, the full variable domain is EPEVTQTPSHQVTQMGQEVILRCVPISNHLYFYWYRQILGQKVEFLVSFYNNEISEKSEIFDDQFSVERPDGSNFTLKIRSTKLEDSAMYFCASIYRAYNEQFFGPGTRLTVL.

CDR3 sequence reads: CATIQGSSTDTQYF. The CDR3 nucleotides read TGTGCCACTATACAGGGGTCTAGCACAGATACGCAGTATTTT. The chain carries TRBV15 and TRBJ2-3; 7 bases agree with TRBD1. The J segment lost 0 bases and the V segment lost 9 bases, leaving 6 bases of the junction unmatched. The germline CDR1 and CDR2 sequences are LNHNV and YYDKDF (reference sequence). The CDR3 length is 14 residues.

The chain is built from TRBV11-2 and TRBJ1-1; TRBD1 matches at 10 bases. V shed 3 bases and J 4 bases; nucleotides not matched to a gene: 2. The CDR3 consists of 14 residues. Germline CDR1 SGHAT, CDR2 FQNNGV. CDR3 nucleotides: TGTGCCAGCAGCTTGGGACAGGGGCTCACTGAAGCTTTCTTT. This translates into CASSLGQGLTEAFF.

This clone was recorded only once. As DNA, the CDR3 is TGTGCCAGCAGCTCCGGACAGGGTCCAACCTCCTACGAGCAGTACTTC. Amino acid sequence: CASSSGQGPTSYEQYF. This chain joins TRBV7-6 and TRBJ2-7; 8 nucleotides line up with TRBD1. The CDR3 runs to 16 residues. The V gene end was trimmed by 4 bases and the J gene end by 0 bases; junction bases not matched to a gene: 8. Per germline, CDR1 SGHVS and CDR2 FNYEAQ.

The chain couples TRBV7-3 to TRBJ2-7; 13 bases match TRBD2. This CDR3 has 14 amino acids. V lost 5 bases and J lost 7; bases outside the gene matches: 5. The germline gives CDR1 SGHTA, CDR2 FQGTGA. CDR3 bases: TGTGCCAGCAGCACTAGCGGGGGGGCCGGGGAGCAGTACTTC. Translated: CASSTSGGAGEQYF.

The chain has TRBV7-9 and TRBJ1-5; unclear D gene. Trimming cost V 1 base and J 5 bases, with 6 bases left between them. Germline CDR1 and CDR2: SEHNR and FQNEAQ (reference sequence). The CDR3 loop spans 13 amino acids. In nucleotides, the CDR3 is TGTGCCAGCAGCTTAGACCCAGATCAGCCCCAGCATTTT. Protein: CASSLDPDQPQHF.

The rearrangement uses TRBV7-7 and TRBJ2-7; the D gene is possibly TRBD1 (5 bases). The CDR3 is 13 residues long. Germline V gene lookup returns CDR1 SSHAT and CDR2 FNYEAQ (reference sequence). The V gene lost 5 bases and the J gene lost 3 bases, with 11 bases spanning the gap. The CDR3 nucleotides read TGTGCCAGCAGCCCACAGGAGCACTACGAGCAGTACTTC. This codes for CASSPQEHYEQYF.

A single count supports this clone. This chain links TRBV19 with TRBJ1-5, with D perhaps matching TRBD1 (6 bases). The CDR3 consists of 14 residues. Trimming stripped 5 bases from V and 6 bases from J, with 14 bases between. Germline V CDR1 and CDR2: LNHDA, SQIVND (reference sequence). The DNA for the CDR3 is TGTGCCAGTAGTTTAGGCAGGGGTGGTCAGCCCCAGCATTTT. It translates to CASSLGRGGQPQHF. Together with reference TRBV19 and TRBJ1-5, the CDR3 gives the full variable domain: DGGITQSPKYLFRKEGQNVTLSCEQNLNHDAMYWYRQDPGQGLRLIYYSQIVNDFQKGDIAEGYSVSREKKESFPLTVTSAQKNPTAFYLCASSLGRGGQPQHFGDGTRLSIL.